This T cell receptor (beta chain) was identified in a study of OX40 agonist ivuxolimab in advanced cancers. Blood sampling was done at baseline, cycle 4 day 1, and cycle 7 day 1. The repertoire was sequenced with immunoSEQ multiplex PCR; TCRdb's copy has only in-frame clones and lacks some. The data show more than 80,000 clones, less than 95% seen once. Germline CDR1 is MNHNY and CDR2 is SVGAGI (reference sequence). The CDR3 sequence is 13 residues long. V was shortened by 2 bases and J by 4 bases, with 8 bases between the two germline ends. Material: CD4+ or CD8+ T cells sorted from blood, obtained in a trial of the OX40 agonist ivuxolimab. This sequence joins TRBV6-6 and TRBJ1-2; no definite D call. The TCR comes from an adult with an advanced solid tumor such as melanoma, head and neck, liver or kidney cancer. In DNA, the CDR3 is TGTGCCAGCAGTTACGCAGGTAGCTATGGCTACACCTTC. This translates into CASSYAGSYGYTF.